This entry lists 2 T cell receptor beta chains sequenced from one sample in a study of OX40 agonist ivuxolimab in advanced cancers. The repertoire was sequenced with immunoSEQ multiplex PCR; TCRdb's copy has only in-frame clones and lacks some. The data contain roughly 58,000 clones, over 90% of them singletons. The sequences come from CD4+ or CD8+ T cells sorted from blood, collected in a trial of the OX40 agonist ivuxolimab. These TCRs come from an adult with an advanced solid tumor such as melanoma, head and neck, liver or kidney cancer.

The V and J genes are TRBV7-9 and TRBJ2-1, with 11 positions matching TRBD2. Germline V gene data show CDR1 as SEHNR and CDR2 as FQNEAQ (reference sequence). The CDR3 runs to 16 residues. J gave up 2 bases and V 4 bases, and 4 bases lay outside the gene matches. CDR3 DNA: TGTGCCAGCAGCTCAGTAGCGGGAGGGCCCTACAATGAGCAGTTCTTC. This translates into CASSSVAGGPYNEQFF.

V usage is TRBV9 and J usage is TRBJ2-2; 8 bases fit TRBD2. V shed 0 bases and J 5 bases; nucleotides not matched to a gene: 3. Germline loops: CDR1 SGDLS, CDR2 YYNGEE. The CDR3 runs 15 residues. CDR3 region: CASSVVSGSTGELFF. CDR3 nucleotide sequence: TGTGCCAGCAGCGTAGTCAGCGGGAGTACCGGGGAGCTGTTTTTT.